This TCR beta chain was identified in a study of PD-1 blockade in classical Hodgkin lymphoma (dated by TCRdb to 2020 to 2022). For context, the study as a whole: Nivolumab dosing was 3 mg/kg intravenously every 2 weeks, continuing until either disease progression or unacceptable toxicity. The study used TCR beta sequencing and CyTOF to define a peripheral blood immune signature of response to PD-1 blockade in classical Hodgkin lymphoma.

V lost 3 bases and J lost 3 bases; the stretch between them is 14 bases long. From cysteine to phenylalanine, the CDR3 is 15 amino acids long. This entry keeps only the CDR3 DNA: 45 bases, framed from base 1. From a lookup of the germline V gene, CDR1 and CDR2 are KGHSH and LQKENI. Genomic DNA was isolated using the Qiagen DNeasy kit from unsorted PBMCs as well as from negatively selected CD4+ and CD8+ fractions. TCR beta CDR3 regions were subjected to amplification by immunoSEQ multiplex PCR with primers that anneal to V and J segments. A synthetic immune receptor repertoire was used to minimize amplification bias, and any remaining bias was removed computationally after sequencing. In the source study's methods: Custom Python scripts were used to quantify repertoire diversity as the Shannon entropy index. Unsorted, CD4+ and CD8+ repertoires were analyzed separately, except for combined analyses in which CD4+ and CD8+ sequences were merged in silico. Clonal expansion was defined as a frequency increase of at least 2-fold after treatment compared with C1D1, and clones undetected at baseline were assigned a pseudocount of 0.5. Clones with 0 or 1 copy at C1D1 were classified as singleton clones, and clones with 2 or more copies were classified as non-singleton clones. Clones expanded in unsorted samples were annotated as CD4+, CD8+ or unknown by matching protein sequences in sorted samples from the same patient. Wilcoxon tests were applied to paired samples to test diversity changes from C1D1 to C4D1. Drawn from immuneACCESS, this table holds only the in-frame rearrangements with V and J called that TCRdb kept. Clones are partly lost; checked studies trace under half to an unresolved V gene and leave the rest unexplained. From that table come the V and J calls and clone size; the DNA was used to work out D and trimming. The sample data list approximately 8,400 clones, and approximately 80% of these were observed just once. Jointly, the top ten make up about 26% of the sample.

Overall study results and their limits: Diversity was lower in patients who began nivolumab less than 1 year after ASCT, so these patients were left out of later analyses to avoid confounding by immune reconstitution. The study covered only a single clinical trial cohort, and the causes of the repertoire differences, possibly disease activity or prior therapy, were still not defined. Among trial patients, those achieving complete response had baseline diversity similar to that of newly diagnosed patients, while diversity was significantly lower in partial responders and progressors. A significant rise by C4D1 was seen in CD4+ but not CD8+ TCR diversity (p=0.0027 vs p=0.16), with the rise being most apparent in complete responders (p=0.02). Baseline TCR diversity was reported to be lower in newly diagnosed patients than in healthy donors, and even lower in relapsed/refractory patients.

With regard to this clone: The clone's antigen remains unknown. No much larger clone is present one base from it, and per-base qualities are unavailable.

Per the publication, the time point label means: cycle 4 day 1 (C4D1), after 5 to 7 weeks of nivolumab. Every trial patient had relapsed following autologous stem cell transplantation, and prior brentuximab vedotin exposure was what differed among cohorts A, B and C. Using a Miltenyi CD8+ T cell isolation kit, CD8+ T cells were purified from thawed PBMCs through magnetic negative selection. A total of approximately 51 patients with relapsed/refractory classical Hodgkin lymphoma made up the trial cohort, and each patient's best overall response was complete response, partial response or progressive disease. Trial patients were treated with single-agent nivolumab in the multi-cohort phase II CheckMate 205 trial. An independent review committee assessed best overall response by applying the 2007 International Working Group response criteria. Trial PBMCs were obtained immediately prior to nivolumab initiation (C1D1) and on therapy at cycle 2 day 1 and cycle 4 day 1. Peripheral blood was collected in 8 mL Vacutainer Cell Preparation Tubes, from which PBMCs were isolated by centrifugation and then cryopreserved. Purified CD4+ and CD8+ fractions were prepared only for cases where an additional PBMC sample was available. On LS columns in a quadroMACS separator, the magnetically labelled cells were depleted, and the flow-through was collected as the purified fraction.

The receptor's source is a human donor with classical Hodgkin lymphoma. The sample was CD8+ T cells from blood, taken before the fourth cycle of nivolumab. The sequence is built from TRBV18 and TRBJ1-1, with TRBD1 tentatively as D gene (6 bases match). The CDR3 protein: CASSPGTGADTEAFF. The DNA sequence is given as TGTGCCAGCTCACCGGGAACGGGGGCCGACACTGAAGCTTTCTTT.